In terms of frequency, the clone carrying this TCR beta chain is medium-sized (0.01 to 0.1%). Its antigen is as yet unknown. The sample belongs to a study of CD8 T cells in cerebrospinal fluid in Alzheimer's disease. Broader study findings: Expanded clones of at least 3% were commoner in Alzheimer's patients than healthy subjects. EBV-specific clones were neither the most expanded nor enriched in Alzheimer's patients. No causal link between EBV and Alzheimer's follows from EBV-specific cerebrospinal fluid TCRs, authors warned.

TCRdb re-called the 10x single-cell sequencing reads; every CDR3 protein appears as one record, without DNA. The repertoire table contains 950 to 1,500 distinct CDR3 sequences. Germline CDR1 is MNHNY and CDR2 is SVGAGI (reference sequence). The CDR3 sequence is 15 residues long. Sample: cerebrospinal fluid. The chain has TRBV6-6 and TRBJ1-3; TCRdb selects TRBD1, and the lack of DNA leaves this call unchecked. This sequence originates from a human donor with Alzheimer's disease. The CDR3 reads CASSMTEWAGNTIYF.